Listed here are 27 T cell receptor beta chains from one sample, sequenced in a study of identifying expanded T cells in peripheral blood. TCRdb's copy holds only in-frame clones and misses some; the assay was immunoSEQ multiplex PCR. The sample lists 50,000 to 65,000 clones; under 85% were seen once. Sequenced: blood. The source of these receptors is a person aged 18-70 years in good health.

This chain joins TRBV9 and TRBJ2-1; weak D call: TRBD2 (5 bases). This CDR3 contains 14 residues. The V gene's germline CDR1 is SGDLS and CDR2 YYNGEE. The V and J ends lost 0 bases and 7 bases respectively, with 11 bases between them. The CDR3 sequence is CASSVGLAANEQFF. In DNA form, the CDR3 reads TGTGCCAGCAGCGTAGGTCTAGCAGCGAATGAGCAGTTCTTC.

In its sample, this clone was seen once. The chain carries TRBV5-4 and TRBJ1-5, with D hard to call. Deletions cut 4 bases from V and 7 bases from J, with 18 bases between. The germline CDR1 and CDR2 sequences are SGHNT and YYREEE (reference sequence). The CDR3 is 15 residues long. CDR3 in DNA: TGTGCCAGCAGCCCGGGAGGGCCCAGCGGACAGCCCCAGCATTTT. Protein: CASSPGGPSGQPQHF.

The CDR3 DNA is TGTGCCAGCAGTCGGGCAGAGCTTAATGAAAAACTGTTTTTT. Translation gives CASSRAELNEKLFF. The chain is built from TRBV7-2 and TRBJ1-4; D gene ambiguous. CDR1 and CDR2 from the germline V gene are SGHTA and FQGNSA. This CDR3 is 14 amino acids long. V was cut by 6 bases and J by 4 bases, with 12 bases left in between.

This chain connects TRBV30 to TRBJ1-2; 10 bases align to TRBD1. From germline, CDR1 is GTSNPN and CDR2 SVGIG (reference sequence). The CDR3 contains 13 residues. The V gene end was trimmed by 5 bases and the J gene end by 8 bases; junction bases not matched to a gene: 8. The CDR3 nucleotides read TGTGCCTGGCAGGGACAGGGGAAGGGAGGCTACACCTTC. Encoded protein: CAWQGQGKGGYTF. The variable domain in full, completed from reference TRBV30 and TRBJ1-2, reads SQTIHQWPATLVQPVGSPLSLECTVEGTSNPNLYWYRQAAGRGLQLLFYSVGIGQISSEVPQNLSASRPQDRQFILSSKKLLLSDSGFYLCAWQGQGKGGYTFGSGTRLTVV.

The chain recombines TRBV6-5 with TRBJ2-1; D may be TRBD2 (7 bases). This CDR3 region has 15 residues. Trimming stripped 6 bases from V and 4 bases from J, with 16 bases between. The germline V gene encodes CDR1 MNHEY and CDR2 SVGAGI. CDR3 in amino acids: CASSPSGGGYNEQFF. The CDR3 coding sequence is TGTGCCAGCAGCCCCTCGGGGGGCGGTTACAATGAGCAGTTCTTC.

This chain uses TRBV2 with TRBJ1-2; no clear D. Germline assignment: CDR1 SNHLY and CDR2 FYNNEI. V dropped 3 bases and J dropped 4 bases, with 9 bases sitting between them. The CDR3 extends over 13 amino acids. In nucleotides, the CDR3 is TGTGCCAGCAGTGACTCCGGGAGCTATGGCTACACCTTC. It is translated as CASSDSGSYGYTF.

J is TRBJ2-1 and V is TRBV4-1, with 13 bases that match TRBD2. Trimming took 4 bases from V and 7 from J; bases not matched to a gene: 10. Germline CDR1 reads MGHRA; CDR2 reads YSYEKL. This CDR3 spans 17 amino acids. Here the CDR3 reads CASSRTSGRARMNEQFF. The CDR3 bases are TGCGCCAGCAGCCGTACTAGCGGGAGGGCCCGGATGAATGAGCAGTTCTTC.

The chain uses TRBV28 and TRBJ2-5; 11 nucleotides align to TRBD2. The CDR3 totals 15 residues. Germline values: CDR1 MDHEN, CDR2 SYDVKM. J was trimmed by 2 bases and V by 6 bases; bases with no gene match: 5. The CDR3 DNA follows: TGTGCCAGCAGAACCGGGACTAGCGGACAAGAGACCCAGTACTTC. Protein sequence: CASRTGTSGQETQYF. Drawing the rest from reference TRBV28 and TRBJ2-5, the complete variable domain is DVKVTQSSRYLVKRTGEKVFLECVQDMDHENMFWYRQDPGLGLRLIYFSYDVKMKEKGDIPEGYSVSREKKERFSLILESASTNQTSMYLCASRTGTSGQETQYFGPGTRLLVL.

The CDR3 spells CASSDVRSVLISNEQFF. The DNA of the CDR3 is TGTGCCAGCAGTGACGTGAGGAGCGTACTGATCTCAAATGAGCAGTTCTTC. This chain uses TRBV6-4 with TRBJ2-1; D unresolved. Trimming left V 2 bases short and J 7 bases short, with 21 bases between. The V gene's germline CDR1 is MRHNA and CDR2 SNTAGT. This CDR3 comprises 17 residues.

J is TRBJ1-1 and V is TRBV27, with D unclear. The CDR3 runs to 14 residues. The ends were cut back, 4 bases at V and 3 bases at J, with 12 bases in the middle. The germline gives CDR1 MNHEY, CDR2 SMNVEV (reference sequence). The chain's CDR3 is CASSWTARDTEAFF. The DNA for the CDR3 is TGTGCCAGCAGTTGGACCGCCCGGGACACTGAAGCTTTCTTT.

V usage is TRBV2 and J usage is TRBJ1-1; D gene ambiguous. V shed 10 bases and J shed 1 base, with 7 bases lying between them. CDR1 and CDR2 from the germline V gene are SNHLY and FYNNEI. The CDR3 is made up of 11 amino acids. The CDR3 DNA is TGTGCCACCGTAACGAACACTGAAGCTTTCTTT. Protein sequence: CATVTNTEAFF.

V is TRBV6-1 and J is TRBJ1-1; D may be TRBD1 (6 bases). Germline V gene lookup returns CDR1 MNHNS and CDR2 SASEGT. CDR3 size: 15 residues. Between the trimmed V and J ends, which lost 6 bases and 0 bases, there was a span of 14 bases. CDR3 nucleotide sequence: TGTGCCAGCAGGGATTACGGACAGATGAACACTGAAGCTTTCTTT. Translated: CASRDYGQMNTEAFF.

CDR3 DNA sequence: TGTGCCAGCAGCCTGGTTGGGAGCTCCTACAATGAGCAGTTCTTC. Translating it yields CASSLVGSSYNEQFF. The V gene is TRBV7-2, the J gene TRBJ2-1; TRBD2 might be the D (5 bases). This CDR3 contains 15 residues. Trimming shortened V by 5 bases and J by 0 bases, and 11 bases separated the two germline ends. Germline-derived CDR1 and CDR2 are SGHTA and FQGNSA.

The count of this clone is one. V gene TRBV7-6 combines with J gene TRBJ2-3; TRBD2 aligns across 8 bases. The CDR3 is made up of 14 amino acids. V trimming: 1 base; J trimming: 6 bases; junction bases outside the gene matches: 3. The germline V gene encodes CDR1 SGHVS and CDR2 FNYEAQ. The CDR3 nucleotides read TGTGCCAGCAGCTTAGTTCCGGGGGGGGATACGCAGTATTTT. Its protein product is CASSLVPGGDTQYF.

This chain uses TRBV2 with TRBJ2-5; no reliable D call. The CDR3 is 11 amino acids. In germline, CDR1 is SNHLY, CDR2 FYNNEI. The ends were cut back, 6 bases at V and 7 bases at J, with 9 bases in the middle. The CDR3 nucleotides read TGTGCCAGCAGACCTATAGGGACCCAGTACTTC. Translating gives CASRPIGTQYF. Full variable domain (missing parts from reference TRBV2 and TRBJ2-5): EPEVTQTPSHQVTQMGQEVILRCVPISNHLYFYWYRQILGQKVEFLVSFYNNEISEKSEIFDDQFSVERPDGSNFTLKIRSTKLEDSAMYFCASRPIGTQYFGPGTRLLVL.

CDR3 in DNA: TGTGCCAGCAGCCAAGAGTCCACAGGGGGCCCATTCTACGAGCAGTACTTC. It is translated as CASSQESTGGPFYEQYF. The chain links TRBV14 to TRBJ2-7, with TRBD1 matching over 9 bases. V dropped 0 bases and J dropped 3; count of bases not matched to a gene: 9. In germline, CDR1 is SGHDN, CDR2 FVKESK. The CDR3 is made up of 17 amino acids.

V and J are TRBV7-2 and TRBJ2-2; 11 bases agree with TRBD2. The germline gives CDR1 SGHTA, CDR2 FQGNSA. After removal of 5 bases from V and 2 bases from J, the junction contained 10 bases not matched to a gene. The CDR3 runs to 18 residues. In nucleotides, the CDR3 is TGTGCCAGCAGCAGCTCCCTGGGACTAGCGGTAAACACCGGGGAGCTGTTTTTT. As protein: CASSSSLGLAVNTGELFF.

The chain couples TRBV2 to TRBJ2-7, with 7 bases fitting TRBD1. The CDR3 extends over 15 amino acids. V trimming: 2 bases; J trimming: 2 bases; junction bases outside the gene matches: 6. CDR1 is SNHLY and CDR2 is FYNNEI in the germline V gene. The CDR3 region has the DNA TGTGCCAGCAGTGAAAGGCGACAGGGTCCCTACGAGCAGTACTTC. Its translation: CASSERRQGPYEQYF. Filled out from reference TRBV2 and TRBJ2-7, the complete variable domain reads EPEVTQTPSHQVTQMGQEVILRCVPISNHLYFYWYRQILGQKVEFLVSFYNNEISEKSEIFDDQFSVERPDGSNFTLKIRSTKLEDSAMYFCASSERRQGPYEQYFGPGTRLTVT.

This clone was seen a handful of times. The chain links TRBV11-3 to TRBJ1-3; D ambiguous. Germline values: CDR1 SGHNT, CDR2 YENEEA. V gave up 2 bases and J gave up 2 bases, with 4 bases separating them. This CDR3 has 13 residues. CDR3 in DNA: TGTGCCAGCAGCTTATCACCTGGAAACACCATATATTTT. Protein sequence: CASSLSPGNTIYF.

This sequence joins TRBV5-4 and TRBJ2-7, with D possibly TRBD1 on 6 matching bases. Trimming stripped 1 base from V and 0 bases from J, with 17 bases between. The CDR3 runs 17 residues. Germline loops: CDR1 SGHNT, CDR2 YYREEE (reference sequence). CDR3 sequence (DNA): TGTGCCAGCAGCTTGCCCAGGTTGGGGACAAGCTCCTACGAGCAGTACTTC. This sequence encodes CASSLPRLGTSSYEQYF.

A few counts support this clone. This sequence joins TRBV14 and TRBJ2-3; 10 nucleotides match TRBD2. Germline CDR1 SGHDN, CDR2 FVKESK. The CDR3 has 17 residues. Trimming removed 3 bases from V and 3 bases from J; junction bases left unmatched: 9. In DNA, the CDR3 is TGTGCCAGCAGCCATAAATTACTAGCGGGAAGGACAGATACGCAGTATTTT. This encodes CASSHKLLAGRTDTQYF.

The CDR3: CASWDRGNYQPQHF. CDR3 coding DNA: TGTGCCAGCTGGGACAGGGGTAATTATCAGCCCCAGCATTTT. The chain uses TRBV19 and TRBJ1-5; 10 bases match TRBD1. CDR1 is LNHDA and CDR2 is SQIVND in the germline V gene (reference sequence). CDR3 length equals 14 residues. V was pared by 9 bases and J by 5 bases, with 7 bases of the junction left unmatched.

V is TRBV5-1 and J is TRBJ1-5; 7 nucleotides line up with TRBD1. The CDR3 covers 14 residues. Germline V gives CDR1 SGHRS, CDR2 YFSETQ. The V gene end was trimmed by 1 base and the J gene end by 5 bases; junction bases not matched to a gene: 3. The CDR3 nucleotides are TGCGCCAGCAGCTTGACAGGGGCAGATCAGCCCCAGCATTTT. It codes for CASSLTGADQPQHF.

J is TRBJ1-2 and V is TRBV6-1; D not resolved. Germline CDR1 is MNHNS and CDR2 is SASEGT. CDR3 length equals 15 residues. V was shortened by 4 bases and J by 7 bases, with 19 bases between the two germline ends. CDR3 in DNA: TGTGCCAGCAGTGCAGAGGTCCCGGGTGGGTTTGGCTACACCTTC. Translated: CASSAEVPGGFGYTF.

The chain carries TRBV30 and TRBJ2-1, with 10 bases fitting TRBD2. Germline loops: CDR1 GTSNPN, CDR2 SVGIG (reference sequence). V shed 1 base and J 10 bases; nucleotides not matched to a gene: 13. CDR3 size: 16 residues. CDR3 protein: CAWSGNRASGRGEQFF. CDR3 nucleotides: TGTGCCTGGAGTGGAAATCGGGCTAGCGGGAGAGGCGAGCAGTTCTTC.

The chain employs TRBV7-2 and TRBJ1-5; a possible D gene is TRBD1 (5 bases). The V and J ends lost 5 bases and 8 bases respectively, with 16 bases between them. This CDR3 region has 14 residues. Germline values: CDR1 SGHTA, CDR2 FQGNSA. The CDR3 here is CASSQDGGDEPQHF. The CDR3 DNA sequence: TGTGCCAGCAGCCAAGACGGGGGGGACGAGCCCCAGCATTTT.

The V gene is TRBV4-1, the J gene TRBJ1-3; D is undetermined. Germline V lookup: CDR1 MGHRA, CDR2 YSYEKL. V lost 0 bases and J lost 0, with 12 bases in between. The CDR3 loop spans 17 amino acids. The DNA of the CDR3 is TGCGCCAGCAGCCAAGAATGGGTCCAGGACTCTGGAAACACCATATATTTT. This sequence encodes CASSQEWVQDSGNTIYF.